Sequencing of this T cell receptor beta chain was carried out in a study of T cell changes during pregnancy in multiple sclerosis (dated by TCRdb to between 2018 and 2021). Some background on the complete study: The study examined how the T cell repertoire changed over the course of pregnancy in women with multiple sclerosis.

A remark on this clone: Its antigen target is currently unknown. No base-level quality is on record; no much larger clone is a single base apart.

From the germline V gene, CDR1 is SGHTA and CDR2 is FQGNSA. The CDR3 goes from the cysteine to the phenylalanine over 18 residues. The read is trimmed to its CDR3 DNA, 54 bases read in frame from base 1. Trimming removed 4 bases from V and 0 bases from J; the gene matches leave 12 bases unexplained. The library relied on the immunoSEQ multiplex PCR assay. The table comes from immuneACCESS by way of TCRdb, which keeps in-frame sequences with V and J called. Part of the clones is missing from these tables; in studies checked, under half for an unresolved V gene and the rest for unknown reasons. Across this sample there are fewer than 85,000 clones, with roughly 90% seen only once. The ten largest clonotypes hold around 1.8% of the sample.

The sequences come from peripheral blood, collected before pregnancy. The chain is encoded by TRBV7-2 joined to TRBJ1-5, and 7 junction bases match TRBD1. The receptor's source is a female donor with multiple sclerosis, enrolled in a pregnancy study. Here the CDR3 is given as CASSSDRTPNFSNQPQHF. The base sequence is TGTGCCAGCAGCTCGGACAGGACGCCCAATTTTAGCAATCAGCCCCAGCATTTT. Joined to the reference TRBV7-2 and TRBJ1-5 proteins, this CDR3 gives the full variable domain: GAGVSQSPSNKVTEKGKDVELRCDPISGHTALYWYRQSLGQGLEFLIYFQGNSAPDKSGLPSDRFSAERTGGSVSTLTIQRTQQEDSAVYLCASSSDRTPNFSNQPQHFGDGTRLSIL.